This T cell receptor beta chain was sequenced during a study of T cell repertoires in aging, cancer and after chemotherapy. Study results and limitations: No conclusions about immunological memory after chemotherapy can be drawn from the repertoire data. Healthy donors lost TCR diversity with age mainly through richness, cancer patients through richness and evenness.

Peripheral blood genomic DNA, not sorted cells or RNA, was the template. A mixed TRB-A/B primer pool amplified rearranged TRB by multiplex touch-down PCR. In TCRdb, the multiplex PCR reads were re-called with MiXCR into one record per CDR3 protein. This sample has about 6,000 distinct CDR3 sequences, with under 25% found just once. This clonotype is medium-sized (0.01 to 0.1%) by share. Its cognate antigen is unknown. This CDR3 is 14 amino acids long. In germline, CDR1 is SGHTA, CDR2 FQGNSA. Trimming took 3 bases from V and 8 from J, leaving 16 bases between them. This clonotype originated in a human donor in good health. Sequencing was performed on blood. V and J are TRBV7-2 and TRBJ1-2, with D possibly being TRBD1 (6 bases). CDR3 DNA: TGTGCCAGCAGCTTGTGGGTGGGGGCGGAGGGCTACACCTTC. As protein: CASSLWVGAEGYTF.